The 18 T cell receptor beta chains listed next were all sequenced from one sample in a study of CD8 T cells in Susac syndrome. Roughly 0.45 to 1 ug RNA was reverse transcribed with random hexamers. TCRdb reprocessed the immunoSEQ multiplex PCR reads via MiXCR and lists one record per CDR3 protein. This table holds roughly 190,000 distinct CDR3 sequences, approximately 95% found once. Material: CD4+ T cells from PBMCs. The receptors were sampled from a human donor in good health.

This clonotype was detected once. This chain joins TRBV6-1 and TRBJ1-4; no firm D call. This CDR3 has 13 amino acids. In germline, CDR1 is MNHNS, CDR2 SASEGT. The V gene lost 7 bases and the J gene lost 8 bases, with 14 bases spanning the gap. The CDR3 region has the DNA TGTGCCAGCAAAGGAGGTCCCTCGGAAAAACTGTTTTTT. Its protein product is CASKGGPSEKLFF.

The J gene is TRBJ1-2, the V gene TRBV4-2, with TRBD1 as a possible D gene (5 bases). There are 13 residues in the CDR3. Germline CDR1 reads LGHNA; CDR2 reads YNFKEQ. V gave up 1 base and J gave up 10 bases, with 13 bases separating them. The CDR3 DNA follows: TGTGCCAGCAGCCAAGGAATCCAGGGAGCCTACACCTTC. Translating it yields CASSQGIQGAYTF.

The chain employs TRBV28 and TRBJ2-3; TRBD2 agrees at 9 bases. Germline assignment: CDR1 MDHEN and CDR2 SYDVKM. The junction had 10 bases not matched to a gene; V was cut back by 2 bases and J by 7 bases. This CDR3 spans 16 amino acids. CDR3 loop: CASSLVDAGGPYTQYF. DNA of the CDR3: TGTGCCAGCAGTTTAGTGGACGCGGGGGGGCCATATACGCAGTATTTT.

V is TRBV5-1 and J is TRBJ2-2; TRBD1 might be the D (6 bases). CDR1 and CDR2 from the germline V gene are SGHRS and YFSETQ. The CDR3 is made up of 16 amino acids. V was shortened by 4 bases and J by 0 bases, with 13 bases between the two germline ends. In DNA form, the CDR3 reads TGCGCCAGCAGCCTGACAGGTTTACCGAACACCGGGGAGCTGTTTTTT. Amino acid sequence: CASSLTGLPNTGELFF.

The chain couples TRBV28 to TRBJ2-6; D call uncertain. The V gene's germline CDR1 is MDHEN and CDR2 SYDVKM. V lost 5 bases and J lost 0, with 23 bases in between. The CDR3 is made up of 20 amino acids. The CDR3 spells CASSVTSRPLKLSGANVLTF. CDR3 nucleotide sequence: TGTGCCAGCAGTGTCACTTCACGGCCCCTCAAGCTCTCTGGGGCCAACGTCCTGACTTTC.

This chain links TRBV20-1 with TRBJ1-1; D is unresolved. The CDR3 loop spans 12 amino acids. Germline loops: CDR1 DFQATT, CDR2 SNEGSKA (reference sequence). V gave up 5 bases and J gave up 4 bases, with 11 bases separating them. The CDR3 sequence: CSACRDVTEAFF. The CDR3 DNA reads as TGCAGTGCTTGCCGGGATGTCACTGAAGCTTTCTTT.

The V gene is TRBV2, the J gene TRBJ2-7, with TRBD2 as a possible D gene (5 bases). The CDR3 is 12 residues long. V shed 11 bases and J shed 2 bases, with 13 bases lying between them. CDR1 and CDR2 from the germline V gene are SNHLY and FYNNEI. The CDR3 bases are TGTGCCGGGTCCCCGGGAACCTACGAGCAGTACTTC. It is translated as CAGSPGTYEQYF.

The chain combines TRBV7-3 with TRBJ2-3; D is possibly TRBD1 (5 bases). The germline V and J ends were trimmed by 5 bases and 10 bases, with 16 bases remaining between them. The CDR3 consists of 13 residues. Germline V gives CDR1 SGHTA, CDR2 FQGTGA. Here the CDR3 DNA reads TGTGCCAGCAGCCCATCCCTCCAGGGTCCGCAGTATTTT. Its protein product is CASSPSLQGPQYF. Using reference TRBV7-3 and TRBJ2-3 for the parts outside the CDR3, the full variable domain is GAGVSQTPSNKVTEKGKYVELRCDPISGHTALYWYRQSLGQGPEFLIYFQGTGAADDSGLPNDRFFAVRPEGSVSTLKIQRTERGDSAVYLCASSPSLQGPQYFGPGTRLTVL.

The rearrangement uses TRBV12-3 or TRBV12-4 and TRBJ2-2; D is uncertain. The CDR3 length is 15 residues. Trimming shortened V by 2 bases and J by 1 base, and 8 bases separated the two germline ends. CDR3 loop: CASSLRAGNTGELFF. DNA of the CDR3: TGTGCCAGCAGTTTAAGGGCAGGGAACACCGGGGAGCTGTTTTTT.

V is TRBV19 and J is TRBJ2-3; 15 bases match TRBD2. The germline gives CDR1 LNHDA, CDR2 SQIVND (reference sequence). The V gene end was trimmed by 8 bases and the J gene end by 5 bases; junction bases not matched to a gene: 11. The CDR3 spans 17 residues. CDR3 in DNA: TGTGCCAGTCGCGGACTAGCGGGGGGGAGATCGGGAGATACGCAGTATTTT. The encoded protein is CASRGLAGGRSGDTQYF.

This chain uses TRBV29-1 with TRBJ2-7; D not certain. Germline values: CDR1 SQVTM, CDR2 ANQGSEA. The length of the CDR3 is 11 residues. V was trimmed by 2 bases and J by 5 bases, leaving 7 bases between them. This CDR3 is CSVERVDEQYF. CDR3 bases: TGCAGCGTTGAAAGGGTCGACGAGCAGTACTTC.

This chain joins TRBV29-1 and TRBJ1-1; D is uncertain. Trimming took off 7 bases at V and 0 bases at J, with 12 bases between the two ends. The CDR3 consists of 13 residues. In germline, CDR1 is SQVTM, CDR2 ANQGSEA. CDR3 amino acids: CSAREAMNTEAFF. CDR3 nucleotides: TGCAGCGCACGGGAGGCGATGAACACTGAAGCTTTCTTT.

The chain links TRBV7-9 to TRBJ1-1; TRBD1 is a possible D gene (5 bases). The germline CDR1 and CDR2 sequences are SEHNR and FQNEAQ (reference sequence). Trimming took off 5 bases at V and 1 base at J, with 11 bases between the two ends. The CDR3 covers 14 residues. In nucleotides, the CDR3 is TGTGCCAGCAGCCCGGGGGGTCCGAACACTGAAGCTTTCTTT. It yields the protein CASSPGGPNTEAFF.

The gene calls are TRBV2 and TRBJ2-5; TRBD2 matches at 14 bases. J was trimmed by 4 bases and V by 1 base; bases with no gene match: 8. Germline V gives CDR1 SNHLY, CDR2 FYNNEI. The CDR3 is 18 amino acids. DNA for the CDR3: TGTGCCAGCAGTGAAGTGACTAGCGGGGGGGCCCGGGGAGAGACCCAGTACTTC. This codes for CASSEVTSGGARGETQYF.

The V call is TRBV2, the J call TRBJ1-2; TRBD1 matches at 8 bases. Losses at the gene ends were 6 bases for V and 4 bases for J; bases not matched to a gene: 7. Germline V gene sequence: CDR1 SNHLY, CDR2 FYNNEI. The CDR3 runs 14 residues. For the CDR3, the DNA is TGTGCCAGCAGGACAGGACAGGGTCCCTATGGCTACACCTTC. This encodes CASRTGQGPYGYTF.

The chain uses TRBV25-1 and TRBJ2-7; D gene ambiguous. The CDR3 covers 15 residues. The germline V and J ends were trimmed by 2 bases and 0 bases, with 11 bases remaining between them. The V gene's germline CDR1 is MGHDK and CDR2 SYGVNS. The CDR3 DNA sequence: TGTGCCAGCAGTGAAAGGTTCATTACCTCCTACGAGCAGTACTTC. Protein: CASSERFITSYEQYF.

In this sample, this clonotype turned up once. This chain uses TRBV7-3 with TRBJ2-7; 7 bases match TRBD2. Germline V lookup: CDR1 SGHTA, CDR2 FQGTGA. The CDR3 is made up of 15 amino acids. V was clipped by 5 bases and J by 2 bases; unmatched bases: 9. The CDR3 DNA reads as TGTGCCAGCAGCCCGAAATCTAGCGGAACCTACGAGCAGTACTTC. Translating gives CASSPKSSGTYEQYF.

This rearrangement joins TRBV25-1 to TRBJ1-1; D call uncertain. CDR1 is MGHDK, CDR2 SYGVNS, per germline. The CDR3 contains 16 residues. Trimming took off 1 base at V and 4 bases at J, with 16 bases between the two ends. The CDR3 DNA reads TGTGCCAGCAGTGAATCTACTAAGTTTGTGGGCACTGAAGCTTTCTTT. Translating gives CASSESTKFVGTEAFF.